Shown below are 26 T cell receptor beta chains from a single sample sequenced in a study of CD4 T cells in relation to SARS-CoV-2 and coronaviruses. Profiled with immunoSEQ multiplex PCR; TCRdb holds only in-frame clones, not every one. This table holds 38,000 or so clones, around four fifths found once. No antigen has been identified for these receptors. Sequencing used memory CD4+ T cells from PBMCs, cultured in vitro. Receptors were obtained from an adult with COVID-19.

The chain combines TRBV9 with TRBJ2-6; TRBD1 matches 7 bases. The CDR3 is made up of 15 amino acids. With V trimmed by 3 bases and J by 5 bases, 5 bases remained unmatched. Germline CDR1 and CDR2: SGDLS and YYNGEE. For the CDR3, the DNA is TGTGCCAGCAGCGGACAGGGTTTGAGGGCCAACGTCCTGACTTTC. Its translation is CASSGQGLRANVLTF.

The chain has TRBV24-1 and TRBJ2-5; TRBD1 is a possible D gene (6 bases). Deletions cut 9 bases from V and 1 base from J, with 11 bases between. The length of the CDR3 is 13 residues. CDR1 and CDR2 (germline): KGHDR, SFDVKD. The CDR3 protein is CATGSGAQETQYF. As DNA, the CDR3 is TGTGCCACCGGGTCAGGGGCCCAAGAGACCCAGTACTTC.

The V gene is TRBV9, the J gene TRBJ1-5; D uncertain. In germline, CDR1 is SGDLS, CDR2 YYNGEE. CDR3 length: 14 residues. Between the trimmed V and J ends, which lost 3 bases and 7 bases, there was a span of 14 bases. The CDR3 DNA reads as TGTGCCAGCAGCGCCGAGCTTGAGGGACAGCCCCAGCATTTT. Its translation: CASSAELEGQPQHF.

The V gene is TRBV3-1 (or the pseudogene TRBV3-2), the J gene TRBJ1-4; D not certain. With 8 bases removed from V and 4 bases from J, the gap between germline ends came to 11 bases. This CDR3 has 13 residues. Germline assignment: CDR1 LGHDT and CDR2 YNNKEL (reference sequence). Here the CDR3 reads CASSGPNNEKLFF. In nucleotides, the CDR3 is TGTGCCAGCTCTGGGCCTAATAATGAAAAACTGTTTTTT.

The CDR3 here is CASSQVSGRAGSDTQYF. In DNA form, the CDR3 reads TGCGCCAGCAGCCAAGTCTCTGGGAGGGCCGGATCGGATACGCAGTATTTT. The chain employs TRBV4-3 and TRBJ2-3, with 7 nucleotides matching TRBD2. Germline V gene lookup returns CDR1 LGHNA and CDR2 YSLEER. J gave up 6 bases and V 1 base, and 13 bases lay outside the gene matches. The CDR3 consists of 17 residues.

This clone came up a few times. This chain uses TRBV7-3 with TRBJ2-1; TRBD2 matches 7 bases. The germline V gene has CDR1 SGHTA and CDR2 FQGTGA. The CDR3 totals 15 residues. V dropped 6 bases and J dropped 3; count of bases not matched to a gene: 8. The CDR3 coding sequence is TGTGCCAGCAGTTTGAGCGGGATTGGCTACAATGAGCAGTTCTTC. Protein sequence: CASSLSGIGYNEQFF. The full variable domain, with the rest looked up from reference TRBV7-3 and TRBJ2-1, is GAGVSQTPSNKVTEKGKYVELRCDPISGHTALYWYRQSLGQGPEFLIYFQGTGAADDSGLPNDRFFAVRPEGSVSTLKIQRTERGDSAVYLCASSLSGIGYNEQFFGPGTRLTVL.

Only one count was recorded for this clone. This chain links TRBV27 with TRBJ2-5; D gene ambiguous. Germline V gene data show CDR1 as MNHEY and CDR2 as SMNVEV (reference sequence). The CDR3 sequence is 14 residues long. Trimming cost V 5 bases and J 4 bases, with 14 bases left between them. CDR3 residues: CASSPRPVTETQYF. In DNA form, the CDR3 reads TGTGCCAGCAGTCCCCGTCCAGTAACAGAGACCCAGTACTTC.

V and J are TRBV9 and TRBJ2-5; D may be TRBD1 or TRBD2 (5 bases each). This CDR3 comprises 17 residues. Per germline, CDR1 SGDLS and CDR2 YYNGEE. With 3 bases removed from V and 4 bases from J, the gap between germline ends came to 22 bases. CDR3 protein: CASSESPQSGTGETQYF. For the CDR3, the DNA is TGTGCCAGCAGCGAGAGCCCCCAGTCAGGGACCGGAGAGACCCAGTACTTC.

CDR3 region: CASSHRPGNNNEQFF. CDR3 coding DNA: TGTGCCAGCAGCCACCGCCCGGGGAACAACAATGAGCAGTTCTTC. The rearrangement joins TRBV3-1 (or the pseudogene TRBV3-2) to TRBJ2-1; a possible D gene is TRBD2 (5 bases). This CDR3 has 15 residues. Germline CDR1 LGHDT, CDR2 YNNKEL (reference sequence). The V gene lost 3 bases and the J gene lost 5 bases, with 14 bases spanning the gap.

The chain employs TRBV18 and TRBJ1-4; D uncertain. Germline values: CDR1 KGHSH, CDR2 LQKENI. This CDR3 region has 13 residues. Trimming stripped 3 bases from V and 4 bases from J, with 6 bases between. CDR3 DNA: TGTGCCAGCTCACCGTTGGATAATGAAAAACTGTTTTTT. The encoded protein is CASSPLDNEKLFF.

The chain employs TRBV28 and TRBJ1-1; unclear D gene. Germline V gives CDR1 MDHEN, CDR2 SYDVKM. CDR3 length equals 11 residues. V lost 7 bases and J 7 bases, leaving 10 bases between the germline ends. In nucleotides, the CDR3 is TGTGCCAGCACCCTGCTTCGTGAAGCTTTCTTT. Its protein is CASTLLREAFF.

The chain recombines TRBV6-5 with TRBJ2-3; TRBD1 matches at 9 bases. Unmatched junction bases numbered 5, after V lost 6 bases and J lost 1 base. Germline V gives CDR1 MNHEY, CDR2 SVGAGI. CDR3 length: 15 amino acids. CDR3 DNA sequence: TGTGCCAGCAGACCAACAGGGGGCGGCACAGATACGCAGTATTTT. It codes for CASRPTGGGTDTQYF.

J is TRBJ2-7 and V is TRBV27; a weak D match, TRBD2 (6 bases). V was cut by 5 bases and J by 0 bases, with 14 bases left in between. The germline V gene has CDR1 MNHEY and CDR2 SMNVEV (reference sequence). CDR3 length: 15 amino acids. CDR3 sequence: CASSPRGRLSYEQYF. The CDR3 DNA sequence: TGTGCCAGCAGTCCGCGGGGCCGACTCTCCTACGAGCAGTACTTC.

The chain is built from TRBV4-1 and TRBJ2-1; tentative D call: TRBD1 (6 bases). The length of the CDR3 is 15 residues. The V end lost 1 base, the J end lost 2 bases, and 9 bases lay between the germline ends. Germline V gene lookup returns CDR1 MGHRA and CDR2 YSYEKL. CDR3 protein: CASSQAQGTYNEQFF. CDR3 in DNA: TGCGCCAGCAGCCAAGCCCAGGGGACCTACAATGAGCAGTTCTTC.

This chain uses TRBV19 with TRBJ2-5; 8 bases fit TRBD1. The germline V gene encodes CDR1 LNHDA and CDR2 SQIVND (reference sequence). CDR3 size: 15 residues. The V segment lost 0 bases and the J segment 5 bases; nucleotides outside the gene matches: 5. The CDR3 protein is CASSIEGTGRETQYF. Here the CDR3 DNA reads TGTGCCAGTAGTATAGAAGGGACAGGCAGGGAGACCCAGTACTTC.

This sequence joins TRBV5-1 and TRBJ2-3; D is possibly TRBD1 or TRBD2 (5 bases each). The CDR3 length is 17 residues. Trimming stripped 4 bases from V and 4 bases from J, with 22 bases between. The germline CDR1 and CDR2 sequences are SGHRS and YFSETQ. The CDR3 DNA reads as TGCGCCAGCAGCATGAAAGGGACGAGACTTGATCCAGATACGCAGTATTTT. Protein: CASSMKGTRLDPDTQYF.

V and J are TRBV4-1 and TRBJ2-2, with 8 bases lining up with TRBD1. Trimming took 4 bases from V and 2 from J; bases not matched to a gene: 18. Germline CDR1 MGHRA, CDR2 YSYEKL. The CDR3 runs 20 residues. The CDR3 DNA sequence: TGCGCCAGCAGCCGCAGAAACCAGCCCCGGACAGGGCTTAACACCGGGGAGCTGTTTTTT. It codes for CASSRRNQPRTGLNTGELFF.

The J gene is TRBJ1-2, the V gene TRBV11-2; 7 bases align to TRBD1. The germline V gene encodes CDR1 SGHAT and CDR2 FQNNGV. Losses at the gene ends were 2 bases for V and 8 bases for J; bases not matched to a gene: 5. The CDR3 spans 13 residues. CDR3 coding DNA: TGTGCCAGCAGCTTACGTGCGACAGGGGGCTACACCTTC. This encodes CASSLRATGGYTF.

The rearrangement links TRBV10-3 to TRBJ2-3, with 7 bases aligning to TRBD2. The CDR3 loop spans 12 amino acids. Looked up from germline, CDR1 is ENHRY and CDR2 is SYGVKD. V lost 8 bases to trimming and J lost 1 base; unmatched junction nucleotides: 0. Here the CDR3 DNA reads TGTGCCATCGGGGGGGGCACAGATACGCAGTATTTT. Its protein product is CAIGGGTDTQYF.

V and J are TRBV28 and TRBJ1-4; D call uncertain. V lost 10 bases and J 4 bases, leaving 13 bases between the germline ends. The length of the CDR3 is 13 residues. In germline, CDR1 is MDHEN, CDR2 SYDVKM. CDR3 sequence (DNA): TGTGCCACGGATGACCTGAATAATGAAAAACTGTTTTTT. Translation: CATDDLNNEKLFF.

The V gene is TRBV19, the J gene TRBJ2-5; D call uncertain. The CDR3 contains 14 residues. CDR1 and CDR2 (germline): LNHDA, SQIVND (reference sequence). V shed 4 bases and J shed 5 bases, with 14 bases lying between them. The CDR3 DNA reads TGTGCCAGTAGTACGTGGACCGCCGGGGAGACCCAGTACTTC. The encoded protein is CASSTWTAGETQYF.

V gene TRBV7-8 combines with J gene TRBJ2-3; TRBD1 matches 7 bases. The CDR3 is 14 amino acids. V shed 5 bases and J 1 base; nucleotides not matched to a gene: 3. The germline CDR1 and CDR2 sequences are SGHVS and FQNEAQ. The CDR3 loop reads CASSRQGGTDTQYF. DNA of the CDR3: TGTGCCAGCAGCCGACAGGGTGGCACAGATACGCAGTATTTT.

This clone was detected a few times. The V gene is TRBV7-9, the J gene TRBJ2-7; D ambiguous. The V and J ends lost 5 bases and 1 base respectively, with 15 bases between them. Germline values: CDR1 SEHNR, CDR2 FQNEAQ (reference sequence). CDR3 size: 15 residues. CDR3 nucleotides: TGTGCCAGCAGCCTGGAAGTCGGTTATTCCTACGAGCAGTACTTC. This gives the protein CASSLEVGYSYEQYF.

This clone was counted a single time. The chain recombines TRBV10-1 with TRBJ2-1; the D gene is possibly TRBD2 (5 bases). The CDR3 runs 15 residues. V gave up 6 bases and J gave up 0 bases, with 12 bases separating them. Germline CDR1 reads WNHNN; CDR2 reads SYGVQD (reference sequence). The CDR3 DNA sequence: TGCGCCAGCAGAATAGCGCCTAGCTCCTACAATGAGCAGTTCTTC. It codes for CASRIAPSSYNEQFF.

The chain employs TRBV19 and TRBJ1-5; 7 bases are a match to TRBD1. V gave up 7 bases and J gave up 4 bases; unmatched junction bases: 4. There are 13 residues in the CDR3. Germline V lookup: CDR1 LNHDA, CDR2 SQIVND (reference sequence). The CDR3 DNA follows: TGTGCCAGTAAGGACAGGTCAAATCAGCCCCAGCATTTT. Translating it yields CASKDRSNQPQHF.

The V gene is TRBV12-3 or TRBV12-4, the J gene TRBJ2-3; D ambiguous. Trimming took 8 bases from V and 6 from J, leaving 15 bases between them. This CDR3 is 13 amino acids long. CDR3 protein: CASRTQIVDTQYF. The CDR3 nucleotides read TGTGCCAGCCGGACCCAAATTGTGGATACGCAGTATTTT.